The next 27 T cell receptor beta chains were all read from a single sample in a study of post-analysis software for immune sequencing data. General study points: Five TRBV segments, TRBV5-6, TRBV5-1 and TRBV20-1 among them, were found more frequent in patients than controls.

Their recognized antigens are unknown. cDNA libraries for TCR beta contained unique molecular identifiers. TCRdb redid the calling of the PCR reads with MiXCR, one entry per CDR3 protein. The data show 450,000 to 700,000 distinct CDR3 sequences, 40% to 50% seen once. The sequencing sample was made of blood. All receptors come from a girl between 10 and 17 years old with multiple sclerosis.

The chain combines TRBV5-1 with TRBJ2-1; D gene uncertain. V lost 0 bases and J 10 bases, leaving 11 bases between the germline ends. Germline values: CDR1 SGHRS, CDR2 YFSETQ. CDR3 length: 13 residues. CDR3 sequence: CASSLGVSQEQFF. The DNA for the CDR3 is TGCGCCAGCAGCTTGGGGGTCTCCCAAGAGCAGTTCTTC.

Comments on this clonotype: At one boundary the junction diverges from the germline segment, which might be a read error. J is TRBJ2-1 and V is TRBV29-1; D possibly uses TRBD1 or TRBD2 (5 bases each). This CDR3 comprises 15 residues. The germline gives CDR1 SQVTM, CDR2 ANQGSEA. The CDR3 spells CSARGGLSSYNEQFF. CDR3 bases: TGCAGCGCCCGGGGCGGATTAAGCTCCTACAACGAGCAGTTCTTC.

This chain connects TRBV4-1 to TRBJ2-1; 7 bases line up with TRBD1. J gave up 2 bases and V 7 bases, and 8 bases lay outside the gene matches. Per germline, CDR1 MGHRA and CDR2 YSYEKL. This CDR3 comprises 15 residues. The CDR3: CASTPYRGTYNEQFF. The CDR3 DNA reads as TGCGCCAGCACCCCGTACAGGGGTACCTACAATGAGCAGTTCTTC.

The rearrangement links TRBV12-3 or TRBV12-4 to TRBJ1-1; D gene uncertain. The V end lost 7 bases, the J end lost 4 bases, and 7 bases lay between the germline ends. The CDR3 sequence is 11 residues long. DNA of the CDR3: TGTGCCAGCAAGGGAGGCACTGAAGCTTTCTTT. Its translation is CASKGGTEAFF.

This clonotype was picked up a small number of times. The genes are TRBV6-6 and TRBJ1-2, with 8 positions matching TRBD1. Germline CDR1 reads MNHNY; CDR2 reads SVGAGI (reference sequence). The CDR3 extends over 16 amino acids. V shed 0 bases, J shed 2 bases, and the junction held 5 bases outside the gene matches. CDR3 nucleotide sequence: TGTGCCAGCAGTTACTCAGACAGGGGAGGCAACTATGGCTACACCTTC. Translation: CASSYSDRGGNYGYTF.

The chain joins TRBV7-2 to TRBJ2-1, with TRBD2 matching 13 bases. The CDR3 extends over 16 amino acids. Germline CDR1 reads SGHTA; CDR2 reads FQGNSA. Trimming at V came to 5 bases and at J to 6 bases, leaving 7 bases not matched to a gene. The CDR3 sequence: CASSPGTSGNLNEQFF. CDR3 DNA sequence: TGTGCCAGCAGCCCAGGGACTAGCGGGAACCTCAATGAGCAGTTCTTC. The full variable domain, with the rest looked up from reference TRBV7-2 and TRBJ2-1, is GAGVSQSPSNKVTEKGKDVELRCDPISGHTALYWYRQSLGQGLEFLIYFQGNSAPDKSGLPSDRFSAERTGGSVSTLTIQRTQQEDSAVYLCASSPGTSGNLNEQFFGPGTRLTVL.

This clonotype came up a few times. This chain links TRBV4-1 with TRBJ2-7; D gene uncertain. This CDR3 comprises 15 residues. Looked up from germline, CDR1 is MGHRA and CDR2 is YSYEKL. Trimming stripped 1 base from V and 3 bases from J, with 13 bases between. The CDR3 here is CASSQVLGPDYEQYF. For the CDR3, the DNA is TGCGCCAGCAGCCAAGTGCTGGGTCCAGACTACGAGCAGTACTTC.

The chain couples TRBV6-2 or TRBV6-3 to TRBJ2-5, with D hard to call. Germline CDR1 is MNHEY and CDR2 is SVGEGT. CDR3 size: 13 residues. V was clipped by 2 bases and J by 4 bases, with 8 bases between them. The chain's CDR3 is CASSYKGGETQYF. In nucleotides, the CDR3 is TGTGCCAGCAGTTACAAAGGCGGAGAGACCCAGTACTTC.

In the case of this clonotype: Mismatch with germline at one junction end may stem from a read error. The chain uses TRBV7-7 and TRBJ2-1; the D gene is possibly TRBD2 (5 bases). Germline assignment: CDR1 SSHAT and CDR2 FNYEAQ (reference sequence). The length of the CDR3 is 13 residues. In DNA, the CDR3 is TGTGCTAGCAGCTTAGCGCCGGGAAATGAGCAGTTCTTC. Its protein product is CASSLAPGNEQFF. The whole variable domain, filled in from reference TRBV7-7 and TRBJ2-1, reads GAGVSQSPRYKVTKRGQDVTLRCDPISSHATLYWYQQALGQGPEFLTYFNYEAQPDKSGLPSDRFSAERPEGSISTLTIQRTEQRDSAMYRCASSLAPGNEQFFGPGTRLTVL.

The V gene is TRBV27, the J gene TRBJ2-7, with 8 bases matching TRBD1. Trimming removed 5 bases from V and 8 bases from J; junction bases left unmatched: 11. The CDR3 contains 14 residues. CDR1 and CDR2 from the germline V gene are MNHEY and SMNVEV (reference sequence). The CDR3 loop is CASSNSGQGRQQYF. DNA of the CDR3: TGTGCCAGCAGTAACTCCGGACAGGGCCGGCAGCAGTACTTC.

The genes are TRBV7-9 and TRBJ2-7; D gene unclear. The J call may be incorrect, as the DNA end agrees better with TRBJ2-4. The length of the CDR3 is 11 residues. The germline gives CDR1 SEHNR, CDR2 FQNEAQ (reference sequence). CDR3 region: CASSLEGIQYF. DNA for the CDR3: TGTGCCAGCAGCTTAGAAGGCATTCAGTACTTC.

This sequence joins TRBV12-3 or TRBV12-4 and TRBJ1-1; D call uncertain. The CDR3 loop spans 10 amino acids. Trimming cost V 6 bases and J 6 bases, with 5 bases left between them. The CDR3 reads CASRGSEAFF. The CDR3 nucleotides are TGTGCCAGCAGGGGTTCTGAAGCTTTCTTT.

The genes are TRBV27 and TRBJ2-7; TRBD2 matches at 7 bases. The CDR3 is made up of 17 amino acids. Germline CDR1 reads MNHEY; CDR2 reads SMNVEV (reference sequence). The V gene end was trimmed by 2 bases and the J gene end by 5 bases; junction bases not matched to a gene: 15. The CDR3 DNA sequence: TGTGCCAGCAGTTTAGCCTCCCGGGGGAGGGAATACCACGAGCAGTACTTC. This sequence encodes CASSLASRGREYHEQYF.

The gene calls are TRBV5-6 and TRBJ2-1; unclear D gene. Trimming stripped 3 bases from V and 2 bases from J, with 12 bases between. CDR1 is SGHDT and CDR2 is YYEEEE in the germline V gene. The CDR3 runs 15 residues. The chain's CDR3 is CASSSGRIPYNEQFF. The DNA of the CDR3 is TGTGCCAGCAGCTCCGGACGGATACCCTACAATGAGCAGTTCTTC.

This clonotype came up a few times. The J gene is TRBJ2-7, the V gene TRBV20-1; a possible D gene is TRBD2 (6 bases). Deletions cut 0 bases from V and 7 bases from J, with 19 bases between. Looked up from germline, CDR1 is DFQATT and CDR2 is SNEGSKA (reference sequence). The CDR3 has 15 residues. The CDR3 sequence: CSARDPRASSGEQYF. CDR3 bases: TGCAGTGCTAGAGATCCAAGGGCCTCGAGCGGGGAGCAGTACTTC.

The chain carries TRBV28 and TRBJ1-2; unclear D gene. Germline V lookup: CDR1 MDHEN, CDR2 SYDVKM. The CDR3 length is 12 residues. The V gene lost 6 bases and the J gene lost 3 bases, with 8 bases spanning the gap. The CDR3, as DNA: TGTGCCAGCAGCGCTACACACTATGGCTACACCTTC. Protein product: CASSATHYGYTF.

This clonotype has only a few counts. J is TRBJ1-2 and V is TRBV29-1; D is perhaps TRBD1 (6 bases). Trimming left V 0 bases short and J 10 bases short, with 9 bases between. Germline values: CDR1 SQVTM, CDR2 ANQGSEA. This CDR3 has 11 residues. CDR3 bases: TGCAGCGTTGAAGATCCAGGGGTCTACACCTTC. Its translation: CSVEDPGVYTF.

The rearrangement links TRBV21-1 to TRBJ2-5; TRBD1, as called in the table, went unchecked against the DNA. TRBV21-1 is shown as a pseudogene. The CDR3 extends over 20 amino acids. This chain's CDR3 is CASSKIMKGIGGGHKETQYF. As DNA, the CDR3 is TGTGCCAGCAGCAAAATTATGAAAGGGATTGGGGGGGGGCACAAAGAGACCCAGTACTTC.

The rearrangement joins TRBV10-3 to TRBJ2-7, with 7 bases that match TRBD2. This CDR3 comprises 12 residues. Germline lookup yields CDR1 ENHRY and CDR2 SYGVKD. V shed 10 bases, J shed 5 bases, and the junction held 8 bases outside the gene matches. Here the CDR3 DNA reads TGTGCCACCGGACTAGGTCCCGACGAGCAGTACTTC. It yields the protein CATGLGPDEQYF.

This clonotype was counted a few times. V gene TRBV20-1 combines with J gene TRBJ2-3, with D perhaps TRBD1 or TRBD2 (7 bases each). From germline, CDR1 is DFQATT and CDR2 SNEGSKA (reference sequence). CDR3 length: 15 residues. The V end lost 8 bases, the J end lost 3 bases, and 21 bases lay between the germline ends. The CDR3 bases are TGCAGTTTAGGGGGCCAGCGGGGTATTACAGATACGCAGTATTTT. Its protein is CSLGGQRGITDTQYF.

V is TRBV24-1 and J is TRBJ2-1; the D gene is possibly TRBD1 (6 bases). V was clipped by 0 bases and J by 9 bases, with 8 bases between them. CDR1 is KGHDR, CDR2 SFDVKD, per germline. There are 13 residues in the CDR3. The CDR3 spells CATSDLGQTEQFF. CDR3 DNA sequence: TGTGCCACCAGTGATTTGGGACAGACTGAGCAGTTCTTC.

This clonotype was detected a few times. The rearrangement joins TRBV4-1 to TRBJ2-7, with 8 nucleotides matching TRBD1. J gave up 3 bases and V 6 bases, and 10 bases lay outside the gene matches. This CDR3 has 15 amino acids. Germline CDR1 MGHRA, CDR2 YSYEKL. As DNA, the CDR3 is TGCGCCAGCAGTCCCCCAGGGGGCATCCGCTACGAGCAGTACTTC. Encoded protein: CASSPPGGIRYEQYF.

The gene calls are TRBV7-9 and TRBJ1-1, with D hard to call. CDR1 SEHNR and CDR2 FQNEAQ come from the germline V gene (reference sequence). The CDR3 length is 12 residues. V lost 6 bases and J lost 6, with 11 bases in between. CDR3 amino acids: CASSRTPAEAFF. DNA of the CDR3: TGTGCCAGCAGTCGGACGCCCGCTGAAGCTTTCTTT.

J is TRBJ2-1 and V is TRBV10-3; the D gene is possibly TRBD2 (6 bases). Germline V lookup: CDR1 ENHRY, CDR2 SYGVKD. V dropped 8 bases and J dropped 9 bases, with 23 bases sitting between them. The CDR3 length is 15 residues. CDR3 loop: CAIGDGGTSQGEQFF. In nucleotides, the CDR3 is TGTGCCATCGGGGACGGAGGGACTTCGCAGGGTGAGCAGTTCTTC.

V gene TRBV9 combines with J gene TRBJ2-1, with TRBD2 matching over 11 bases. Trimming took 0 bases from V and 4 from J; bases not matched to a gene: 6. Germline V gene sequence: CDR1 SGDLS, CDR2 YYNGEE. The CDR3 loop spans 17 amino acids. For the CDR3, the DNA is TGTGCCAGCAGCGTAGAGACCGGGACTAGCGGATACAATGAGCAGTTCTTC. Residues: CASSVETGTSGYNEQFF.

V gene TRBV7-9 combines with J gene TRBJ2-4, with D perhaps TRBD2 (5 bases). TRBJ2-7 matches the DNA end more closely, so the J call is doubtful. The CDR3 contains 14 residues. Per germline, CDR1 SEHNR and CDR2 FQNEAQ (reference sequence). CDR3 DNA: TGTGCCAGCAGCCGTGGGAGCAACTCCTACGAGCAGTACTTC. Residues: CASSRGSNSYEQYF.

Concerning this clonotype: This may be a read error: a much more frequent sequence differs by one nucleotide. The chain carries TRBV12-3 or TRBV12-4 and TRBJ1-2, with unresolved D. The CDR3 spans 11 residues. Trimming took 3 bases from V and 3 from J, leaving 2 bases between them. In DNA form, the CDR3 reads TGTGCCAGCAGTTTTGACTATGGCTACACCTTC. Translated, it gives CASSFDYGYTF.